This T cell receptor (beta chain) was captured in a study of cytomegalovirus exposure and HLA in healthy donors. Overall study results and limits: An analysis done earlier found most TCR beta V segments productive about 87% or about 30% of the time. A few CMV-associated chains were confirmed in vitro to be specific for CMV antigens. With further analysis later on, most CMV-associated TCR beta chains appeared HLA-restricted. Cytomegalovirus association was assigned to 150 to 200 TCR beta chains.

This clone was seen a handful of times. Its target is not known. Primers included in the PCR were 60 Vbeta and 13 Jbeta primers. The method was immunoSEQ multiplex PCR; TCRdb's version includes in-frame clones alone and lacks a portion of them. The repertoire has 110,000 or so clones, around 15% of them found once; the top ten carry 0.8% to 0.95%. CDR1 ENHRY and CDR2 SYGVKD come from the germline V gene. This CDR3 spans 13 amino acids. V was shortened by 4 bases and J by 8 bases, with 14 bases between the two germline ends. Sequenced input: PBMCs. This TCR was sampled from a female donor in good health and CMV-seronegative. The chain employs TRBV10-3 and TRBJ1-2, with D tentatively TRBD1 (5 bases). The CDR3: CAISGTGIGGYTF. The CDR3 DNA reads as TGTGCCATCAGTGGAACAGGAATTGGAGGCTACACCTTC.